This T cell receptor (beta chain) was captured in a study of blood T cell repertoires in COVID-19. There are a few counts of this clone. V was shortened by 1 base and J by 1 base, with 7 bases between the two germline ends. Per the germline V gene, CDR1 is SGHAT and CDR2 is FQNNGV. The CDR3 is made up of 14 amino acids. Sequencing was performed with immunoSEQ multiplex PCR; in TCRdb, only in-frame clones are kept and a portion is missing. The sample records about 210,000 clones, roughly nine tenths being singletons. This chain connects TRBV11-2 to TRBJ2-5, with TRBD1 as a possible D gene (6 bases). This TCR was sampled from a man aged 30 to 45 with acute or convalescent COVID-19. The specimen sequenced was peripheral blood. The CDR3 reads CASSLVQGQETQYF. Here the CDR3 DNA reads TGTGCCAGCAGCTTAGTACAGGGCCAAGAGACCCAGTACTTC.